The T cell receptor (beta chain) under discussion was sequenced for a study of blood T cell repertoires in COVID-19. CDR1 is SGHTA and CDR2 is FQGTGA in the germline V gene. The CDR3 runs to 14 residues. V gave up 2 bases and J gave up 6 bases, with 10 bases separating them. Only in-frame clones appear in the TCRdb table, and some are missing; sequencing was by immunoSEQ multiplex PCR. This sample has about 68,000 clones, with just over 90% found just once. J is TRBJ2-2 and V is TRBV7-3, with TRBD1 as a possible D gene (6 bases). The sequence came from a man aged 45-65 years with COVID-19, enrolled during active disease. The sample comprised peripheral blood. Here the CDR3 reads CASSLEQGSGELFF. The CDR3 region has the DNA TGTGCCAGCAGCTTAGAACAGGGTTCCGGGGAGCTGTTTTTT.